This T cell receptor (delta chain) was recovered during a study of γδ T cells in repeated Plasmodium falciparum infection. In the study overall: Age- and gender-matched Australian children served as comparison for malaria-exposed Malian children. Donors had four controlled P. falciparum NF54 infections over approximately 640 days.

TRG and TRD sequences were obtained from every sorted gammadelta sample. TCRdb reanalysed the multiplex PCR reads with CATT. The table includes around 82,000 delta-chain clones, approximately 1.5% detected once. This clone has just a few counts. The TCRdb protein, from a much larger clone, departs from this DNA's translation at residue 13, likely by read error; the protein shown derives from the DNA. The sequenced material came from gamma-delta T cells from blood. The sequence was obtained from a pool of human donors (malaria-infected and uninfected, not separated).

CDR3 bases: TGTGCCTGTGAGCCTCTGGGGGATTACACCGATAAACCCATCTTT. It yields the protein CACEPLGDYTDKPIF. The J gene was not called, though the V gene is TRDV2; TRDD3 was called by the table and not checked on the DNA. There are 15 residues in the CDR3. Germline-derived CDR1 and CDR2 are GEAIGNYY and EKD.